This TCR beta chain was captured in a study of post-analysis software for immune sequencing data. Background on the study: In terms of disease course, relapsing-remitting, secondary progressive and progressive-relapsing multiple sclerosis were included.

The CDR3 has 14 residues. V was shortened by 6 bases and J by 1 base, with 13 bases between the two germline ends. Germline-derived CDR1 and CDR2 are SEHNR and FQNEAQ (reference sequence). The sample holds a few counts of this clonotype. Its antigen is unknown. The TCR beta cDNA libraries carried unique molecular identifiers. When 1 to 10 million T cells were used, they gave approximately 450,000 cDNA molecules. MiXCR, applied by TCRdb to the PCR reads, yields one record per CDR3 protein. Of a few hundred thousand distinct CDR3 sequences listed, around 40% were seen once; the top ten hold around 10%. Study-wide points: Controls had lower frequencies than patients of five TRBV segments, which included TRBV5-6, TRBV5-1 and TRBV20-1. When compared against controls, multiple sclerosis patients showed significantly lower normalized Chao1 diversity. Samples from one preparation batch, clustered by F measure, grouped strongly together.

Sequencing used blood. The chain has TRBV7-9 and TRBJ2-7, with TRBD2 as a possible D gene (5 bases). This TCR came from a girl under 18 with multiple sclerosis. This CDR3 is CASSSPGVSYEQYF. Here the CDR3 DNA reads TGTGCCAGCAGTTCTCCCGGGGTATCCTACGAGCAGTACTTC.